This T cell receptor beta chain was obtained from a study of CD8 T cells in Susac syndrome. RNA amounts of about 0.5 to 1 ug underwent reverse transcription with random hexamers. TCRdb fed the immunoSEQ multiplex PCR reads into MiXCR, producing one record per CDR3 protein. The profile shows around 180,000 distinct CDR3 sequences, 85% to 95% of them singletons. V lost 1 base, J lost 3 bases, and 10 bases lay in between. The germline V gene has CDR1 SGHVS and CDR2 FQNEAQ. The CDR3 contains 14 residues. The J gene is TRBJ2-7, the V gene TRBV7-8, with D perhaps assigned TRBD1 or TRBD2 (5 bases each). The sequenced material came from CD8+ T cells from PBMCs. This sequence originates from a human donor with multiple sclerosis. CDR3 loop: CASSLGGAVYEQYF. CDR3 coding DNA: TGTGCCAGCAGCTTAGGAGGGGCAGTCTACGAGCAGTACTTC.